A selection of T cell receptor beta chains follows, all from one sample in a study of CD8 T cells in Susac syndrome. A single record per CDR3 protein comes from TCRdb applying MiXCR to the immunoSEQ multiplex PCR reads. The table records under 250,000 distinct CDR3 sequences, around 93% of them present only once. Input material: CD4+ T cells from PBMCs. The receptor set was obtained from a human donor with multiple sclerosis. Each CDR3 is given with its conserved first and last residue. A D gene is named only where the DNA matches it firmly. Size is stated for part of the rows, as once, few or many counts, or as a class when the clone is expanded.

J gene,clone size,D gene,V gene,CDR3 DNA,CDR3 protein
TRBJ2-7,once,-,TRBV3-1,TGTGCCAGCAGCCAAGGTCGCTACGAGCAGTACTTC,CASSQGRYEQYF
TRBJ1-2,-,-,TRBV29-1,TGCAGCGTACTGGGGGAGGGCGTTGGGGATGGCTACACCTTC,CSVLGEGVGDGYTF
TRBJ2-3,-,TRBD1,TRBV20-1,TGCAGTGCTAGAGATTCGGGTTCAGGGGGCGGGGGCACAGATACGCAGTATTTT,CSARDSGSGGGGTDTQYF
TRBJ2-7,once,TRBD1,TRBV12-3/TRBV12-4,TGTGCCAGCAGTAAGGGGGCGTGGGAGCAGTACTTC,CASSKGAWEQYF
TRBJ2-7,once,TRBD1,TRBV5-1,TGCGCCAGCAGCCTACCGGGACAGGGGATCAACGAGCAGTACTTC,CASSLPGQGINEQYF
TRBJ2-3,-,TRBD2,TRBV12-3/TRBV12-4,TGTGCCAGCAGTTTCTGGGCCGGTAGCGGGGTCACAGATACGCAGTATTTT,CASSFWAGSGVTDTQYF
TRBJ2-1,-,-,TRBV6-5,TGTGCCAGCAGCCAATCAGACAGGAATGAGCAGTTCTTC,CASSQSDRNEQFF
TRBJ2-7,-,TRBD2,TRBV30,TGTGCCTGGACCGGACTAGCGGGGGGCTACGAGCAGTACTTC,CAWTGLAGGYEQYF
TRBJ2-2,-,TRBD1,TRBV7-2,TGTGCCAGCAGCTTAGTATTGGGACAGGGCAGGAACGGGGAGCTGTTTTTT,CASSLVLGQGRNGELFF
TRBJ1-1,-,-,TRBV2,TGTGCCAGCAGTGCGCAGTACACTGAAGCTTTCTTT,CASSAQYTEAFF
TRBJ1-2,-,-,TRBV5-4,TGTGCCAGCAGCTTGGCCGGGCAGGGCTTCGGGTTTTATGGCTACACCTTC,CASSLAGQGFGFYGYTF
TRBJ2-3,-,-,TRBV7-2,TGTGCCAGCAGCTCGACCTGGAGCACAGATACGCAGTATTTT,CASSSTWSTDTQYF
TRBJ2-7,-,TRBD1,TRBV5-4,TGTGCCAGCAGCTTGGACCCAGGGGGCTACGAGCAGTACTTC,CASSLDPGGYEQYF
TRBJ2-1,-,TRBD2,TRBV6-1,TGTGCCAGCAGTGAAAGCGGCCTAGCGGGAGTCGGGTCCTACAATGAGCAGTTCTTC,CASSESGLAGVGSYNEQFF
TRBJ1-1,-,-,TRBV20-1,TGCAGTGCTGAGGCGGCGGTGAACACTGAAGCTTTCTTT,CSAEAAVNTEAFF
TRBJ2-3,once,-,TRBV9,TGTGCCAGCAGCGTCCTAGCACATGCAGATACGCAGTATTTT,CASSVLAHADTQYF
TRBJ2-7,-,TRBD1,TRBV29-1,TGCAGCGTTGTCCCAGGGGGAGCCTACGAGCAGTACTTC,CSVVPGGAYEQYF
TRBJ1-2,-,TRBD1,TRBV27,TGTGCCAGCCGCCCCCGGACAGGGGGCGTCGCGGCTGGCTACACCTTC,CASRPRTGGVAAGYTF
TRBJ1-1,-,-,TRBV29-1,TGCAGCGTTGGATTAGGGACAAGGTCTGAAGCTTTCTTT,CSVGLGTRSEAFF
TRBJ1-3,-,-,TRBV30,TGTGCCTGGAGTGTACGAGGGGGGAGCTCTGGAAACACCATATATTTT,CAWSVRGGSSGNTIYF
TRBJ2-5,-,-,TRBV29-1,TGCAGCTGCTTTGAGGGGGAGACCCAGTACTTC,CSCFEGETQYF
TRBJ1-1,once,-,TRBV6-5,TGTGCCAGCAGTTTGGTCAAGAACACTGAAGCTTTCTTT,CASSLVKNTEAFF
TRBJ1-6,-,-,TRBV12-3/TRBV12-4,TGTGCCACGAAAGGTCGGGGTTCACCCCTCCACTTT,CATKGRGSPLHF
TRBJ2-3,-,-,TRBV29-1,TGCAGCGTCTTTGAAGTAGGACTCATGGCGGTTACAGATACGCAGTATTTT,CSVFEVGLMAVTDTQYF
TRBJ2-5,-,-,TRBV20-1,TGCAGTGCTAGAGATGGGGGGTCTCAAGAGACCCAGTACTTC,CSARDGGSQETQYF
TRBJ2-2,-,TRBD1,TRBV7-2,TGTGCCAGCAGCTGGCCGGGACAGGGACGCACCGGGGAGCTGTTTTTT,CASSWPGQGRTGELFF
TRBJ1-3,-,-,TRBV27,TGTGCCAGCAGTGAAGCTGCTGGAAACACCATATATTTT,CASSEAAGNTIYF
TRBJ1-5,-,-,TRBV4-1,TGCGCCAGCAGCCAATCTCCAGGGAGAAGCAATCAGCCCCAGCATTTT,CASSQSPGRSNQPQHF
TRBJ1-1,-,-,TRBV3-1,TGTGCCAGCAGCCAAGCAGGGAACACTGAAGCTTTCTTT,CASSQAGNTEAFF
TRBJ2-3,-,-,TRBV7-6,TGTGCCAGCAGCTTAGGGCGTTCGGATACGCAGTATTTT,CASSLGRSDTQYF
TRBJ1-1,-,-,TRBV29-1,TGCAGCGTTTTGGGGGGTTCCCGCACTGAAGCTTTCTTT,CSVLGGSRTEAFF
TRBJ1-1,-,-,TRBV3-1,TGTGCCAGCAGCCAACGGAGTAGGGTGGGTTCCACTGAAGCTTTCTTT,CASSQRSRVGSTEAFF
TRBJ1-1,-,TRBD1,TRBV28,TGTGCCAGCAGTTTGGGGACAGGGCGTAGAACTGAAGCTTTCTTT,CASSLGTGRRTEAFF
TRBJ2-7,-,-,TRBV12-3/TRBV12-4,TGTGCCAGCAGTTCACAGGTCTCCTACGAGCAGTACTTC,CASSSQVSYEQYF
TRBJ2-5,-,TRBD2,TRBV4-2,TGTGCCAGCAGCCAAGGTCCTAGCGGGGGGGGCCAAGAGACCCAGTACTTC,CASSQGPSGGGQETQYF
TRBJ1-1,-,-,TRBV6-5,TGTGCCAGCAGTTACTCGGTCGGGTTTACTAACACTGAAGCTTTCTTT,CASSYSVGFTNTEAFF
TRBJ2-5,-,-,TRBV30,TGTGCCTGGAGTGTGAGCCAAGAGACCCAGTACTTC,CAWSVSQETQYF
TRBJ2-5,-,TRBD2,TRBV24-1,TGTGCCACCAGTGGTCGGACTAGCGGCCAAGAGACCCAGTACTTC,CATSGRTSGQETQYF
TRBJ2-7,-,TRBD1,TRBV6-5,TGTGCCAGCAGGCGGACAGGAGTCAACGAGCAGTACTTC,CASRRTGVNEQYF
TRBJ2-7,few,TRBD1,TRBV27,TGTGCCAGCAGTTTCTCCGGACAGGGCTACGAGCAGTACTTC,CASSFSGQGYEQYF
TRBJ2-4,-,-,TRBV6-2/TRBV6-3,TGTGCCAGCAGTTACTCGAGTACGGGGAACATTCAGTACTTC,CASSYSSTGNIQYF
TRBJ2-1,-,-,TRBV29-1,TGCAGCGTTGATGCCCAGGGATATGAGCAGTTCTTC,CSVDAQGYEQFF
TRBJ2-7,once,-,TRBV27,TGTGCCAGCAGTTTATATCGCAGGGGCCGGCACGAGCAGTACTTC,CASSLYRRGRHEQYF
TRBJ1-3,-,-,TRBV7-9,TGTGCCAGCAGCTGGGGTACCTCTGGAAACACCATATATTTT,CASSWGTSGNTIYF
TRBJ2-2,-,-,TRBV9,TGTGCCAGCAGCGTAGGAAGACAGAACACCGGGGAGCTGTTTTTT,CASSVGRQNTGELFF
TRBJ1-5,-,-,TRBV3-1,TGTGCCAGCAGCCAAGGTTACAGGAGCAAGCCCCAGCATTTT,CASSQGYRSKPQHF
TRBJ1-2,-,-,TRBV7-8,TGTGCCAGCAGCCCCGATAGGGGGGGCTACACCTTC,CASSPDRGGYTF
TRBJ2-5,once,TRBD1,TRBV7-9,TGTGCCAGCAGCTCGGATACAGGGGCGGGAGAGACCCAGTACTTC,CASSSDTGAGETQYF
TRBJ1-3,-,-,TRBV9,TGTGCCAGCACCACCGGAACAGGGTCCCGAACCTCTGGAAACACCATATATTTT,CASTTGTGSRTSGNTIYF
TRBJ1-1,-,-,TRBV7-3,TGTGCCAGCAGCCCCGAGGGATCTGGGGCTGAAGCTTTCTTT,CASSPEGSGAEAFF
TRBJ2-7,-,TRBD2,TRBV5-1,TGCGCCAGCAGACTAGCGGGGGTGACGACCCACGAGCAGTACTTC,CASRLAGVTTHEQYF
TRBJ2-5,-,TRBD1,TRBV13,TGTGCCAGCAGCTACCGACAGGGGGGAGCTGAGACCCAGTACTTC,CASSYRQGGAETQYF
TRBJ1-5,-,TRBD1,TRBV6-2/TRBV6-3,TGTGCCAGCAGCCAGAACAGGGGGGGCAATCAGCCCCAGCATTTT,CASSQNRGGNQPQHF